The 24 T cell receptor beta chains below come from one sample, sequenced in a study of stem cell transplantation in POMP-related autoinflammatory disease. TCRdb's copy holds only in-frame clones and misses some; the assay was immunoSEQ multiplex PCR. The repertoire holds some 68,000 clones, with approximately 90% as singletons. The sample consisted of CD4+ T cells from PBMCs, taken after stem cell transplantation. The receptors here all came from a human patient with POMP-related autoinflammation and immune dysregulation (PRAID). Some of the T cells may derive from the graft donor.

J is TRBJ1-4 and V is TRBV5-1; D ambiguous. The ends were cut back, 0 bases at V and 2 bases at J, with 11 bases in the middle. The germline CDR1 and CDR2 sequences are SGHRS and YFSETQ. This CDR3 is 16 amino acids long. The CDR3 region is CASSLGVVATNEKLFF. CDR3 in DNA: TGCGCCAGCAGCTTGGGGGTGGTGGCGACTAATGAAAAACTGTTTTTT.

The chain combines TRBV2 with TRBJ1-5; 7 nucleotides agree with TRBD1. This CDR3 is built from 13 residues. The germline V gene encodes CDR1 SNHLY and CDR2 FYNNEI. Trimming cost V 6 bases and J 5 bases; bases outside gene matches: 4. The CDR3 region has the DNA TGTGCCAGCAGGAGGGACAGCGATCAGCCCCAGCATTTT. Its protein is CASRRDSDQPQHF.

V gene TRBV3-1 (or the pseudogene TRBV3-2) combines with J gene TRBJ1-2; 7 bases agree with TRBD1. The V and J ends lost 4 bases and 0 bases, in that order; junction bases with no gene match: 2. Germline-derived CDR1 and CDR2 are LGHDT and YNNKEL (reference sequence). The CDR3 runs 14 residues. The CDR3 DNA follows: TGTGCCAGCAGCCGGGACAGTTCTAACTATGGCTACACCTTC. Its protein product is CASSRDSSNYGYTF.

The chain uses TRBV4-1 and TRBJ2-1; TRBD1 matches at 7 bases. Unmatched junction bases numbered 0, after V lost 4 bases and J lost 12 bases. The CDR3 has 10 residues. Germline CDR1 is MGHRA and CDR2 is YSYEKL. CDR3 bases: TGCGCCAGCAGCCCAGGGGGGCAGTTCTTC. This gives the protein CASSPGGQFF.

This chain uses TRBV7-2 with TRBJ1-3; D remains unclear. Germline lookup yields CDR1 SGHTA and CDR2 FQGNSA. There are 19 residues in the CDR3. Between the trimmed V and J ends, which lost 0 bases and 0 bases, there was a span of 18 bases. CDR3 DNA sequence: TGTGCCAGCAGCTTAGCGCTAGGTACAGTCTATACCTCTGGAAACACCATATATTTT. Its protein product is CASSLALGTVYTSGNTIYF.

This chain links TRBV19 with TRBJ1-5; no firm D call. The CDR3 extends over 12 amino acids. The germline V gene encodes CDR1 LNHDA and CDR2 SQIVND (reference sequence). V was cut by 5 bases and J by 5 bases, with 7 bases left in between. CDR3 coding DNA: TGTGCCAGTAGTCCGAGGGATCAGCCCCAGCATTTT. Amino acid sequence: CASSPRDQPQHF.

V gene TRBV4-2 combines with J gene TRBJ1-5; maybe TRBD1 (5 bases). This CDR3 is built from 14 residues. Germline values: CDR1 LGHNA, CDR2 YNFKEQ. With 3 bases removed from V and 2 bases from J, the gap between germline ends came to 8 bases. CDR3 sequence (DNA): TGTGCCAGCAGCCAGTTCAGGGGCAATCAGCCCCAGCATTTT. It codes for CASSQFRGNQPQHF.

V usage is TRBV7-6 and J usage is TRBJ1-1; a possible D gene is TRBD1 (6 bases). Germline V gene sequence: CDR1 SGHVS, CDR2 FNYEAQ. Trimming removed 4 bases at V and 6 bases at J, with 15 bases between. This CDR3 is built from 14 residues. For the CDR3, the DNA is TGTGCCAGCAGCTCATCCACAGGGATAGCTGAAGCTTTCTTT. Residues: CASSSSTGIAEAFF.

The chain is built from TRBV3-1 (or the pseudogene TRBV3-2) and TRBJ1-2, with a possible D match to TRBD1 (5 bases). CDR1 and CDR2 (germline): LGHDT, YNNKEL (reference sequence). This CDR3 has 16 amino acids. Trimming cost V 1 base and J 1 base, with 13 bases left between them. The CDR3 is CASSQGTPTFNYGYTF. DNA of the CDR3: TGTGCCAGCAGCCAAGGGACACCCACATTTAACTATGGCTACACCTTC.

This chain uses TRBV6-1 with TRBJ2-5; the match to TRBD1 covers 11 bases. Germline CDR1 is MNHNS and CDR2 is SASEGT. The CDR3 covers 15 residues. V was clipped by 3 bases and J by 5 bases; unmatched bases: 5. CDR3 in amino acids: CASSDRGQGVETQYF. The CDR3, as DNA: TGTGCCAGCAGTGACAGGGGACAGGGGGTTGAGACCCAGTACTTC.

The chain employs TRBV3-1 (or the pseudogene TRBV3-2) and TRBJ2-1; tentative D call: TRBD2 (6 bases). With 3 bases removed from V and 7 bases from J, the gap between germline ends came to 7 bases. This CDR3 is built from 12 residues. Germline values: CDR1 LGHDT, CDR2 YNNKEL (reference sequence). The CDR3 region has the DNA TGTGCCAGCAGCCACGGGGGTAATGAGCAGTTCTTC. Translated: CASSHGGNEQFF.

The chain employs TRBV4-1 and TRBJ2-2; D gene uncertain. Between the trimmed V and J ends, which lost 1 base and 7 bases, there was a span of 22 bases. This CDR3 spans 18 amino acids. CDR1 and CDR2 (germline): MGHRA, YSYEKL. In nucleotides, the CDR3 is TGCGCCAGCAGCCAAGTCTACAGTTCCTCGAGGTTAGGCGGGGAGCTGTTTTTT. Translated: CASSQVYSSSRLGGELFF.

This rearrangement joins TRBV24-1 to TRBJ2-1; a possible D gene is TRBD1 (6 bases). The CDR3 length is 14 residues. Germline CDR1 is KGHDR and CDR2 is SFDVKD. Trimming took off 10 bases at V and 4 bases at J, with 16 bases between the two ends. CDR3 region: CATSHRDRYNEQFF. CDR3 coding DNA: TGTGCCACTTCCCACAGGGACCGGTACAATGAGCAGTTCTTC.

The chain couples TRBV10-2 to TRBJ2-7; a weak D match, TRBD2 (6 bases). Germline V gene lookup returns CDR1 WSHSY and CDR2 SAAADI. This CDR3 has 11 amino acids. V lost 6 bases and J 5 bases, leaving 8 bases between the germline ends. The CDR3 DNA reads TGCGCCAGCAGCCGCGGGGACGAGCAGTACTTC. Encoded protein: CASSRGDEQYF.

V usage is TRBV18 and J usage is TRBJ2-2; TRBD1 is a possible D gene (6 bases). CDR1 is KGHSH and CDR2 is LQKENI in the germline V gene. V dropped 9 bases and J dropped 4 bases, with 21 bases sitting between them. This CDR3 has 16 residues. The CDR3 spells CASSGYRVGSTGELFF. The CDR3 region has the DNA TGTGCCAGTTCCGGCTACAGGGTTGGGAGCACCGGGGAGCTGTTTTTT.

The V call is TRBV10-3, the J call TRBJ2-5; 8 bases agree with TRBD1. Trimming at V came to 8 bases and at J to 2 bases, leaving 4 bases not matched to a gene. CDR1 and CDR2 from the germline V gene are ENHRY and SYGVKD. CDR3 size: 13 residues. This CDR3 is CAIRDRPQETQYF. The CDR3 bases are TGTGCCATCCGGGACAGGCCTCAAGAGACCCAGTACTTC.

The chain uses TRBV7-9 and TRBJ2-7; D is undetermined. Germline V gene data show CDR1 as SEHNR and CDR2 as FQNEAQ (reference sequence). V was pared by 0 bases and J by 0 bases, with 6 bases between. The CDR3 is made up of 14 amino acids. CDR3: CASSLAGYSYEQYF. The CDR3 coding sequence is TGTGCCAGCAGCTTAGCGGGATACTCCTACGAGCAGTACTTC.

V is TRBV27 and J is TRBJ2-7; 14 nucleotides agree with TRBD2. In germline, CDR1 is MNHEY, CDR2 SMNVEV (reference sequence). With V trimmed by 4 bases and J by 4 bases, 6 bases remained unmatched. There are 16 residues in the CDR3. The CDR3 protein is CASSWGLAGVGYEQYF. As DNA, the CDR3 is TGTGCCAGCAGTTGGGGACTAGCGGGAGTAGGATACGAGCAGTACTTC.

The chain joins TRBV5-8 to TRBJ1-4; 7 bases agree with TRBD1. With V trimmed by 4 bases and J by 6 bases, 3 bases remained unmatched. The CDR3 loop spans 13 amino acids. Germline assignment: CDR1 SGHTS and CDR2 YDEGEE. DNA for the CDR3: TGTGCCAGCAGCGCCGGACAGGATGAAAAACTGTTTTTT. As protein: CASSAGQDEKLFF.

The chain has TRBV5-1 and TRBJ2-2; 7 bases are shared with TRBD1. This CDR3 contains 15 residues. Trimming at V came to 4 bases and at J to 8 bases, leaving 11 bases not matched to a gene. The germline V gene has CDR1 SGHRS and CDR2 YFSETQ. CDR3 coding DNA: TGCGCCAGCAGCCCAATAGACACAGGGGCGGGGGAGCTGTTTTTT. It encodes CASSPIDTGAGELFF.

V and J are TRBV6-1 and TRBJ1-1; possible D gene TRBD1, 5 bases. V was shortened by 2 bases and J by 3 bases, with 10 bases between the two germline ends. The germline V gene encodes CDR1 MNHNS and CDR2 SASEGT. This CDR3 is built from 14 residues. Written as DNA, the CDR3 is TGTGCCAGCAGTGAAATTGGCAGGGACACTGAAGCTTTCTTT. Translated: CASSEIGRDTEAFF.

The rearrangement links TRBV5-1 to TRBJ2-7; 7 bases fit TRBD2. The CDR3 has 15 amino acids. Germline-derived CDR1 and CDR2 are SGHRS and YFSETQ. V lost 0 bases to trimming and J lost 2 bases; unmatched junction nucleotides: 5. This CDR3 reads CASSLVGGPTYEQYF. CDR3 sequence (DNA): TGCGCCAGCAGCTTGGTGGGAGGGCCCACCTACGAGCAGTACTTC.

This clone was recorded once. V is TRBV19 and J is TRBJ2-2; 11 bases fit TRBD1. The CDR3 contains 15 residues. After removal of 6 bases from V and 4 bases from J, the junction contained 4 bases not matched to a gene. From germline, CDR1 is LNHDA and CDR2 SQIVND (reference sequence). Here the CDR3 DNA reads TGTGCCAGTAGAACCGGGACAGGGGGCACCGGGGAGCTGTTTTTT. Amino acids: CASRTGTGGTGELFF.

The chain uses TRBV27 and TRBJ2-2; D possibly corresponds to TRBD1 (6 bases). Germline-derived CDR1 and CDR2 are MNHEY and SMNVEV (reference sequence). The CDR3 covers 16 residues. Trimming took 3 bases from V and 5 from J, leaving 16 bases between them. The CDR3 DNA follows: TGTGCCAGCAGTTTCGAGCGGCAGGGGTTGACCGGGGAGCTGTTTTTT. Amino acid sequence: CASSFERQGLTGELFF.